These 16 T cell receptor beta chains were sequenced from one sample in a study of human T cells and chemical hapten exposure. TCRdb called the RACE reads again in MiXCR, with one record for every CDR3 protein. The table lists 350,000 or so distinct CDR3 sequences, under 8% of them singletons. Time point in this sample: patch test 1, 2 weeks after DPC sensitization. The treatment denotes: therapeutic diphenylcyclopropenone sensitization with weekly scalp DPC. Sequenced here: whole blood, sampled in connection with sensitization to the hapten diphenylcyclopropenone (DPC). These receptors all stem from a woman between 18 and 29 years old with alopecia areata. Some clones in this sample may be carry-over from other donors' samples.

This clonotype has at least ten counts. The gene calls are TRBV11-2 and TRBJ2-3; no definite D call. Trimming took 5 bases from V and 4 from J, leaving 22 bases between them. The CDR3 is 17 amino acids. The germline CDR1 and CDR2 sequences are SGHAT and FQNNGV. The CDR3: CASSDRASRIVADTQYF. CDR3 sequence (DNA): TGTGCCAGCAGCGACCGAGCCTCCCGTATTGTTGCAGATACGCAGTATTTT.

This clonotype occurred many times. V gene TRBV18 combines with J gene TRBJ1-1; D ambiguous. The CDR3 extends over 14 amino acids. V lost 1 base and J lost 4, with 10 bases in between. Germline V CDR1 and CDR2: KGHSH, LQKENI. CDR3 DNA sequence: TGTGCCAGCTCACCACGGGGTTTGGGCACTGAAGCTTTCTTT. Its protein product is CASSPRGLGTEAFF.

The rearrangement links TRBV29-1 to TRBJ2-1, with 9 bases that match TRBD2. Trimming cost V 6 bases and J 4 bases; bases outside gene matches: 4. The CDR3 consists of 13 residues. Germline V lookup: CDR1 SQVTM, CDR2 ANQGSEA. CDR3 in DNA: TGCAGCGTCCGGACTAGCGAGTACAATGAGCAGTTCTTC. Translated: CSVRTSEYNEQFF.

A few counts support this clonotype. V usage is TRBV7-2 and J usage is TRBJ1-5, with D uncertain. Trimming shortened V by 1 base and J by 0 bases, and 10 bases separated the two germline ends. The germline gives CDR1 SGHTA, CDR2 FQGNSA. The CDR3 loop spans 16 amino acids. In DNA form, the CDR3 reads TGTGCCAGCAGCTTAGACATAGGTTATAGCAATCAGCCCCAGCATTTT. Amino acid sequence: CASSLDIGYSNQPQHF.

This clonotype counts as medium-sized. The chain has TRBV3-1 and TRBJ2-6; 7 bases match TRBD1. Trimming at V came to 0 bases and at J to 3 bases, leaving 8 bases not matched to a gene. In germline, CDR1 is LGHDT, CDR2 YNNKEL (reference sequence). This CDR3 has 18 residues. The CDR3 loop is CASSQDPEGAHGANVLTF. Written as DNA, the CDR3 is TGTGCCAGCAGCCAAGATCCCGAGGGGGCGCATGGGGCCAACGTCCTGACTTTC. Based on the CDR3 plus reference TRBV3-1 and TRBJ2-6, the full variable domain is DTAVSQTPKYLVTQMGNDKSIKCEQNLGHDTMYWYKQDSKKFLKIMFSYNNKELIINETVPNRFSPKSPDKAHLNLHINSLELGDSAVYFCASSQDPEGAHGANVLTFGAGSRLTVL.

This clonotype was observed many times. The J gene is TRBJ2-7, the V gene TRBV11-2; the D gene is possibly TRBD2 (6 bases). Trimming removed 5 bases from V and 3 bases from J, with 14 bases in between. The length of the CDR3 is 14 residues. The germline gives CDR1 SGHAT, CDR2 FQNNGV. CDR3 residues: CASSPWRVGYEQYF. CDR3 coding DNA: TGTGCCAGCAGCCCTTGGAGGGTCGGCTACGAGCAGTACTTC.

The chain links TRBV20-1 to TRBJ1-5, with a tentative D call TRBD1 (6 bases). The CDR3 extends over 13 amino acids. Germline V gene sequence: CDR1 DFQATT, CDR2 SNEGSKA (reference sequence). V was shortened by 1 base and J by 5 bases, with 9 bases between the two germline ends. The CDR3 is CSARGRGDQPQHF. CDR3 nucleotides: TGCAGTGCTAGAGGGAGGGGGGATCAGCCCCAGCATTTT.

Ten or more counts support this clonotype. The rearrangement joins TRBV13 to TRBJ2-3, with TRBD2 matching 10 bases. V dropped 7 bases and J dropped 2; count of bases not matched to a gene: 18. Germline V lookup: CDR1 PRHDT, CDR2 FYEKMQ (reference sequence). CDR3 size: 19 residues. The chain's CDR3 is CASNLIPRLAGVVTDTQYF. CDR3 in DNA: TGTGCCAGCAACCTTATACCCAGGCTAGCGGGGGTAGTCACAGATACGCAGTATTTT.

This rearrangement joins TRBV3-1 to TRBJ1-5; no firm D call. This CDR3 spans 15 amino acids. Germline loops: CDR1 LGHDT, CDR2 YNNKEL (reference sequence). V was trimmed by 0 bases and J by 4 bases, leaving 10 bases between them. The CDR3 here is CASSQDRGLNQPQHF. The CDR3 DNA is TGTGCCAGCAGCCAAGATCGGGGATTGAATCAGCCCCAGCATTTT. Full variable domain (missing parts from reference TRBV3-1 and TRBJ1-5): DTAVSQTPKYLVTQMGNDKSIKCEQNLGHDTMYWYKQDSKKFLKIMFSYNNKELIINETVPNRFSPKSPDKAHLNLHINSLELGDSAVYFCASSQDRGLNQPQHFGDGTRLSIL.

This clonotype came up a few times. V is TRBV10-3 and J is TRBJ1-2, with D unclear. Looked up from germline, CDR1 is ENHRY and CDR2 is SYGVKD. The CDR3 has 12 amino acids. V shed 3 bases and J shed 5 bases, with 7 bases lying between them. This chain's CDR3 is CAISESVYGYTF. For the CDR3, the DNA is TGTGCCATCAGTGAATCAGTGTATGGCTACACCTTC.

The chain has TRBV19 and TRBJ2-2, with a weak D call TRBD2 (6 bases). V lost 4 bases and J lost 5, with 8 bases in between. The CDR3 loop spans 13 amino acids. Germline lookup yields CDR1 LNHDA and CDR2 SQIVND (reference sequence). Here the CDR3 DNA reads TGTGCCAGTAGTAACGCGGGGACCGGGGAGCTGTTTTTT. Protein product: CASSNAGTGELFF.

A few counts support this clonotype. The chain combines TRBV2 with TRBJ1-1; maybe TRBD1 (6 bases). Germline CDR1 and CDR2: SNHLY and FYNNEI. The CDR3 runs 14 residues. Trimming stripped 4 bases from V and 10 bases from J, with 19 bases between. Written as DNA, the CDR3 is TGTGCCAGCAGTGTTTTGACAGGATTTACGGGAGCTTTCTTT. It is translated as CASSVLTGFTGAFF.

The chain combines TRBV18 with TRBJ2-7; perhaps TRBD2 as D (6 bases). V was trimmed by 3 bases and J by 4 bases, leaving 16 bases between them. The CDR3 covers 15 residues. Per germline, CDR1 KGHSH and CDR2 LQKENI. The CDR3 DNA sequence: TGTGCCAGCTCACCCACTCAGGAGGGACGATACGAGCAGTACTTC. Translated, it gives CASSPTQEGRYEQYF.

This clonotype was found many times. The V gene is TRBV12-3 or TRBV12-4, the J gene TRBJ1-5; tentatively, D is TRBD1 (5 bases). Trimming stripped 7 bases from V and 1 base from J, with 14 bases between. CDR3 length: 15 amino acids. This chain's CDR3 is CASMTSRGSNQPQHF. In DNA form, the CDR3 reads TGTGCCAGCATGACGTCGCGGGGCAGCAATCAGCCCCAGCATTTT.

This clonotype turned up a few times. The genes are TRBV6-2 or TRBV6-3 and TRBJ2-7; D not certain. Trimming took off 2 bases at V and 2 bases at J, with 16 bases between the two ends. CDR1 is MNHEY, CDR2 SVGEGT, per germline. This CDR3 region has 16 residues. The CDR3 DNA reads TGTGCCAGCAGTTACGGTACCGAACGGGCCCCCTACGAGCAGTACTTC. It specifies CASSYGTERAPYEQYF.

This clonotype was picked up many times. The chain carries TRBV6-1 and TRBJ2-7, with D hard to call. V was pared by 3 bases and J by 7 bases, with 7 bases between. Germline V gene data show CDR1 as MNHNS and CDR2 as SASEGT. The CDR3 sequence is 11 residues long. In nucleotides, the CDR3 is TGTGCCAGCAGTGAGCTACGGGAGCAGTACTTC. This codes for CASSELREQYF.